The 32 T cell receptor beta chains listed next were all sequenced from one sample in a study of Graves' ophthalmopathy and Graves' hyperthyroidism. The study amplified TCR beta CDR3 regions using RNA transcripts. The first-round RT-PCR employed HTBI primers together with the Qiagen OneStep RT-PCR kit. A multiplex PCR was then performed as the second round. Via MiXCR, TCRdb re-called the multiplex PCR reads, giving one row per CDR3 protein. Seen here are 740,000 or so distinct CDR3 sequences, roughly two fifths observed once, and the top ten hold around 40%. The sample consisted of peripheral blood. The receptors were sampled from an adult man with Graves' ophthalmopathy.

The rearrangement joins TRBV7-2 to TRBJ2-7; TRBD1 aligns across 8 bases. CDR3 length equals 18 residues. Germline trimming cut 7 bases from V and 4 bases from J; bases unmatched to any gene: 21. Germline CDR1 and CDR2: SGHTA and FQGNSA. The CDR3 nucleotides read TGTGCCAGCATCCGGAGGGGACAGGCCATCTCAATCGGGTACGAGCAGTACTTC. As protein: CASIRRGQAISIGYEQYF. Complete variable domain (other parts from reference TRBV7-2 and TRBJ2-7): GAGVSQSPSNKVTEKGKDVELRCDPISGHTALYWYRQSLGQGLEFLIYFQGNSAPDKSGLPSDRFSAERTGGSVSTLTIQRTQQEDSAVYLCASIRRGQAISIGYEQYFGPGTRLTVT.

About this clonotype: This clone may be a read error of a much larger clone one base away. V gene TRBV7-9 combines with J gene TRBJ1-3; D gene unclear. Germline loops: CDR1 SEHNR, CDR2 FQNEAQ (reference sequence). The ends were cut back, 5 bases at V and 0 bases at J, with 17 bases in the middle. This CDR3 contains 17 residues. The CDR3 DNA is TGTGCCAGCAGCCCCTGGCGCGGGCCCAACTCTGGAAACACCATATATTTT. Its protein product is CASSPWRGPNSGNTIYF.

CDR3 DNA sequence: TGCAGCGTTTCGACAGGGGCAGGTGGGGCCAACGTCCTGACTTTC. It specifies CSVSTGAGGANVLTF. V is TRBV29-1 and J is TRBJ2-6; 8 bases agree with TRBD1. This CDR3 has 15 amino acids. Germline CDR1 SQVTM, CDR2 ANQGSEA. After removal of 5 bases from V and 3 bases from J, the junction contained 6 bases not matched to a gene.

The V gene is TRBV7-3, the J gene TRBJ2-7, with D unresolved. Trimming stripped 5 bases from V and 3 bases from J, with 17 bases between. Germline CDR1 reads SGHTA; CDR2 reads FQGTGA. The CDR3 totals 15 residues. The CDR3 DNA is TGTGCCAGCAGCGTAGGCCCAGACCTAAACTACGAGCAGTACTTC. Translation: CASSVGPDLNYEQYF.

This clonotype was counted only a few times. This rearrangement joins TRBV7-8 to TRBJ1-6, with 7 bases fitting TRBD1. Per the germline V gene, CDR1 is SGHVS and CDR2 is FQNEAQ. Trimming took 0 bases from V and 9 from J; bases not matched to a gene: 5. This CDR3 region has 15 residues. In nucleotides, the CDR3 is TGTGCCAGCAGCTTAGCCAGAAGGGGGCCTTCACCCCTCCACTTT. It codes for CASSLARRGPSPLHF. Full variable domain (missing parts from reference TRBV7-8 and TRBJ1-6): GAGVSQSPRYKVAKRGQDVALRCDPISGHVSLFWYQQALGQGPEFLTYFQNEAQLDKSGLPSDRFFAERPEGSVSTLKIQRTQQEDSAVYLCASSLARRGPSPLHFGNGTRLTVT.

Worth noting for this clonotype: This may stem from a read error, because a much larger clone lies one nucleotide away. The chain is built from TRBV7-3 and TRBJ1-1, with 7 bases lining up with TRBD1. Germline CDR1 and CDR2: SGHTA and FQGTGA. The CDR3 length is 16 residues. V was pared by 7 bases and J by 4 bases, with 15 bases of the junction left unmatched. Here the CDR3 DNA reads TGTGCCAGCAACTTCAGGAGGTGGAGGGGGCTCACTGAAGCTTTCTTT. Protein: CASNFRRWRGLTEAFF.

This clonotype was found many times. This rearrangement joins TRBV2 to TRBJ1-5, with 8 bases fitting TRBD1. The CDR3 runs to 16 residues. The germline CDR1 and CDR2 sequences are SNHLY and FYNNEI. V lost 3 bases, J lost 5 bases, and 9 bases stayed unmatched. CDR3 sequence reads: CASSDRGPLADQPQHF. The CDR3 DNA reads as TGTGCCAGCAGTGACAGGGGGCCTCTTGCGGATCAGCCCCAGCATTTT.

The chain uses TRBV4-3 and TRBJ2-6, with 8 positions matching TRBD2. Germline V CDR1 and CDR2: LGHNA, YSLEER. The ends lost 6 bases at V and 0 bases at J; junction bases unmatched: 16. CDR3 length: 20 residues. The DNA of the CDR3 is TGCGCCAGCAGAAAGGCCGGGAGGGGGTTCGGTGGCTCTGGGGCCAACGTCCTGACTTTC. This encodes CASRKAGRGFGGSGANVLTF.

This clonotype was counted ten times or more. V usage is TRBV29-1 and J usage is TRBJ1-1; the D is unclear. Germline V gene data show CDR1 as SQVTM and CDR2 as ANQGSEA. V shed 2 bases and J shed 5 bases, with 15 bases lying between them. The CDR3 length is 14 residues. The chain's CDR3 is CSVEQQVRETEAFF. The CDR3 region has the DNA TGCAGCGTTGAACAGCAGGTGCGCGAAACTGAAGCTTTCTTT.

The gene calls are TRBV9 and TRBJ1-6, with a tentative D call TRBD1 (5 bases). The CDR3 length is 15 residues. V was trimmed by 5 bases and J by 0 bases, leaving 9 bases between them. The germline CDR1 and CDR2 sequences are SGDLS and YYNGEE. CDR3 in amino acids: CASSRQGSYNSPLHF. For the CDR3, the DNA is TGTGCCAGCAGTAGGCAGGGCTCCTATAATTCACCCCTCCACTTT.

The chain joins TRBV2 to TRBJ2-7; perhaps TRBD1 as D (5 bases). The CDR3 has 14 amino acids. CDR1 is SNHLY, CDR2 FYNNEI, per germline. The V and J ends lost 5 bases and 3 bases respectively, with 14 bases between them. The CDR3 is CASSPPPGIYEQYF. The CDR3 bases are TGTGCCAGCAGTCCACCTCCAGGGATCTACGAGCAGTACTTC.

The chain links TRBV25-1 to TRBJ1-5; 10 nucleotides line up with TRBD1. The CDR3 sequence is 15 residues long. Germline trimming cut 4 bases from V and 5 bases from J; bases unmatched to any gene: 5. From germline, CDR1 is MGHDK and CDR2 SYGVNS. CDR3 DNA: TGTGCCAGCAGTGGGACGACAGGGGGCGATCAGCCCCAGCATTTT. As protein: CASSGTTGGDQPQHF. Full variable domain (remainder filled in from reference TRBV25-1 and TRBJ1-5): EADIYQTPRYLVIGTGKKITLECSQTMGHDKMYWYQQDPGMELHLIHYSYGVNSTEKGDLSSESTVSRIRTEHFPLTLESARPSHTSQYLCASSGTTGGDQPQHFGDGTRLSIL.

This clonotype was seen repeatedly, ten times or more. The chain couples TRBV29-1 to TRBJ1-1; 9 bases fit TRBD1. The CDR3 length is 14 residues. The J segment lost 4 bases and the V segment lost 7 bases, leaving 10 bases of the junction unmatched. From germline, CDR1 is SQVTM and CDR2 ANQGSEA. The CDR3 spells CSASPGQGSTEAFF. Here the CDR3 DNA reads TGCAGCGCAAGCCCGGGACAGGGAAGCACTGAAGCTTTCTTT.

The sample holds a few counts of this clonotype. The chain recombines TRBV11-2 with TRBJ2-7; TRBD2 agrees at 8 bases. Germline V lookup: CDR1 SGHAT, CDR2 FQNNGV. V was pared by 5 bases and J by 5 bases, with 8 bases of the junction left unmatched. This CDR3 is 14 amino acids long. The CDR3: CASSPSAGANEQYF. In nucleotides, the CDR3 is TGTGCCAGCAGCCCCTCAGCGGGGGCAAACGAGCAGTACTTC.

The chain combines TRBV5-5 with TRBJ2-5, with D possibly being TRBD2 (8 bases). Germline-derived CDR1 and CDR2 are SGHKS and YYEKEE (reference sequence). The CDR3 spans 13 residues. The V and J ends lost 4 bases and 12 bases respectively, with 19 bases between them. CDR3 residues: CASSPSGTAGEYF. CDR3 coding DNA: TGTGCCAGCAGCCCGAGCGGGACAGCGGGGGAGTACTTC.

The chain uses TRBV29-1 and TRBJ2-5; either TRBD1 or TRBD2 may supply D (7 bases each). Germline V gives CDR1 SQVTM, CDR2 ANQGSEA. The CDR3 covers 14 residues. V was clipped by 6 bases and J by 3 bases, with 17 bases between them. Here the CDR3 DNA reads TGCAGCGTAGGGGGGGGAGGGGGCAAAGAGACCCAGTACTTC. This gives the protein CSVGGGGGKETQYF.

The chain joins TRBV11-3 to TRBJ1-2; a possible D gene is TRBD1 (6 bases). The CDR3 has 13 residues. V was shortened by 6 bases and J by 8 bases, with 16 bases between the two germline ends. Germline assignment: CDR1 SGHNT and CDR2 YENEEA. The CDR3 spells CASSFSSRGGYTF. Here the CDR3 DNA reads TGTGCCAGCAGTTTTTCATCCAGGGGAGGCTACACCTTC.

The V call is TRBV2, the J call TRBJ2-7, with 7 bases aligning to TRBD2. The J call may be wrong; the DNA end is better matched by TRBJ2-1. CDR3 length: 14 residues. Germline assignment: CDR1 SNHLY and CDR2 FYNNEI. CDR3 sequence: CASSAAGMYNEQFF. CDR3 in DNA: TGTGCCAGCTCTGCAGCGGGGATGTACAATGAGCAGTTCTTC.

V is TRBV20-1 and J is TRBJ2-5; 7 bases match TRBD1. CDR1 DFQATT and CDR2 SNEGSKA come from the germline V gene (reference sequence). The CDR3 is 15 amino acids. After removal of 2 bases from V and 0 bases from J, the junction contained 6 bases not matched to a gene. For the CDR3, the DNA is TGCAGTGCTAGAAGGACGGGACAGAACCAAGAGACCCAGTACTTC. Its protein product is CSARRTGQNQETQYF.

There are a few counts of this clonotype. The CDR3 sequence: CASSATTGGSYEQYF. As DNA, the CDR3 is TGTGCCAGCAGCGCCACGACAGGGGGTTCCTACGAGCAGTACTTC. The chain recombines TRBV7-9 with TRBJ2-7; 9 bases match TRBD1. J lost 1 base, V lost 5 bases, and 6 bases had no gene match. The CDR3 is 15 amino acids. CDR1 SEHNR and CDR2 FQNEAQ come from the germline V gene (reference sequence).

With regard to this clonotype: It is likely a read error, because the conserved phenylalanine at the end of the CDR3 is missing. V is TRBV7-3 and J is TRBJ1-3; D gene ambiguous. Germline V gene lookup returns CDR1 SGHTA and CDR2 FQGTGA. V gave up 1 base and J gave up 0 bases, with 4 bases separating them. The CDR3 runs 14 residues. The CDR3 DNA is TGTGCCAGCAGCTTAAACCCCTCTGGAAACACCATATATCTT. Protein product: CASSLNPSGNTIYL.

The chain uses TRBV24-1 and TRBJ2-7; 9 positions match TRBD2. There are 16 residues in the CDR3. CDR1 is KGHDR and CDR2 is SFDVKD in the germline V gene. Unmatched junction bases numbered 17, after V lost 11 bases and J lost 4 bases. This CDR3 is CASSDPYSGRSYEQYF. The CDR3 DNA reads as TGTGCCAGCAGCGACCCCTATAGCGGGAGATCGTACGAGCAGTACTTC.

This chain joins TRBV7-9 and TRBJ1-1; possible D gene TRBD1, 5 bases. Looked up from germline, CDR1 is SEHNR and CDR2 is FQNEAQ (reference sequence). CDR3 length equals 14 residues. V lost 1 base to trimming and J lost 4 bases, with 10 bases between them. The CDR3 DNA reads as TGTGCCAGCAGCTTAGGCTCAGGGAGCACTGAAGCTTTCTTT. This gives the protein CASSLGSGSTEAFF.

This clonotype was counted only a few times. At one end, the junction sequence differs from germline, possibly due to a read error. The CDR3 nucleotides read TGCAGTGCTACCGGGGTGAAGACCTACGAGCAGTACTTC. Residues: CSATGVKTYEQYF. The chain joins TRBV10-3 to TRBJ2-7; D possibly corresponds to TRBD2 (5 bases). The CDR3 runs 13 residues. Germline lookup yields CDR1 ENHRY and CDR2 SYGVKD.

The J gene is TRBJ2-2, the V gene TRBV7-9; D is unresolved. Germline V gives CDR1 SEHNR, CDR2 FQNEAQ (reference sequence). V was trimmed by 9 bases and J by 0 bases, leaving 8 bases between them. There are 13 residues in the CDR3. CDR3 amino acids: CASRRANTGELFF. The CDR3 coding sequence is TGTGCCAGTAGACGGGCGAACACCGGGGAGCTGTTTTTT.

The chain joins TRBV7-6 to TRBJ2-7, with D perhaps being TRBD1 or TRBD2 (6 bases each). CDR1 is SGHVS and CDR2 is FNYEAQ in the germline V gene. V was cut by 1 base and J by 0 bases, with 10 bases left in between. The CDR3 loop spans 15 amino acids. This CDR3 is CASSLVGGNSYEQYF. For the CDR3, the DNA is TGTGCCAGCAGCTTAGTAGGGGGGAACTCCTACGAGCAGTACTTC. Looking up the rest from reference TRBV7-6 and TRBJ2-7 gives the full variable domain: GAGVSQSPRYKVTKRGQDVALRCDPISGHVSLYWYRQALGQGPEFLTYFNYEAQQDKSGLPNDRFSAERPEGSISTLTIQRTEQRDSAMYRCASSLVGGNSYEQYFGPGTRLTVT.

This clonotype was picked up a small number of times. The chain recombines TRBV28 with TRBJ2-6; weak D call: TRBD2 (5 bases). CDR1 MDHEN and CDR2 SYDVKM come from the germline V gene. This CDR3 is built from 15 residues. Deletions cut 7 bases from V and 1 base from J, with 11 bases between. CDR3 in amino acids: CASTSTGSGANVLTF. CDR3 DNA: TGTGCCAGCACCTCAACGGGATCTGGGGCCAACGTCCTGACTTTC. The full variable domain, in which reference TRBV28 and TRBJ2-6 provide the parts outside the CDR3, is DVKVTQSSRYLVKRTGEKVFLECVQDMDHENMFWYRQDPGLGLRLIYFSYDVKMKEKGDIPEGYSVSREKKERFSLILESASTNQTSMYLCASTSTGSGANVLTFGAGSRLTVL.

This clonotype was counted many times. This rearrangement joins TRBV29-1 to TRBJ1-2; D is uncertain. Germline V gives CDR1 SQVTM, CDR2 ANQGSEA. V shed 3 bases and J shed 5 bases, with 19 bases lying between them. The CDR3 spans 15 residues. CDR3 protein: CSVDGLDGISYGYTF. CDR3 bases: TGCAGCGTTGATGGGCTGGACGGAATTTCGTATGGCTACACCTTC.

The rearrangement links TRBV7-9 to TRBJ2-7; 9 nucleotides match TRBD1. Germline CDR1 and CDR2: SEHNR and FQNEAQ (reference sequence). Trimming cost V 5 bases and J 0 bases; bases outside gene matches: 5. This CDR3 has 15 amino acids. The CDR3 region is CASSGRDRVSYEQYF. CDR3 in DNA: TGTGCCAGCAGCGGCCGGGACAGGGTCTCCTACGAGCAGTACTTC.

This chain links TRBV7-2 with TRBJ2-7; TRBD1 or TRBD2 may be the D gene (5 bases each). Trimming cost V 3 bases and J 4 bases, with 13 bases left between them. The CDR3 is 14 residues long. Germline lookup yields CDR1 SGHTA and CDR2 FQGNSA. The CDR3 DNA follows: TGTGCCAGCAGCTTGGGACCGGCACCTTACGAGCAGTACTTC. Its protein is CASSLGPAPYEQYF.

This clonotype appeared once. V gene TRBV2 combines with J gene TRBJ1-2, with 9 bases lining up with TRBD1. The CDR3 sequence is 15 residues long. V lost 6 bases to trimming and J lost 5 bases; unmatched junction nucleotides: 10. In germline, CDR1 is SNHLY, CDR2 FYNNEI. CDR3 amino acids: CASSLPGTGSYGYTF. Here the CDR3 DNA reads TGTGCCAGCAGCCTTCCCGGGACAGGGTCGTATGGCTACACCTTC.

This clonotype has a count of ten or more. The V and J genes are TRBV25-1 and TRBJ2-2; 16 nucleotides match TRBD2. The CDR3 is 18 amino acids. CDR1 is MGHDK, CDR2 SYGVNS, per germline. V lost 3 bases to trimming and J lost 5 bases; unmatched junction nucleotides: 6. The chain's CDR3 is CASSEGTSGRAGTGELFF. The CDR3 bases are TGTGCCAGCAGTGAGGGGACTAGCGGGAGGGCCGGAACCGGGGAGCTGTTTTTT.